This T cell receptor (beta chain) was identified during a study of human T cells and chemical hapten exposure. Study as a whole: The variation in per-sample TCR yields arose mainly from small differences in pooled library volumes. Findings and caveats of the study: TCRs at high frequency, those above 1 in 1000, did not change with DPC sensitization.

Germline values: CDR1 SGHRS, CDR2 YFSETQ. There are 13 residues in the CDR3. V gave up 3 bases and J gave up 6 bases, with 12 bases separating them. This clonotype was observed at least ten times. Its specificity is not known. Time point here: healthy volunteer bleed at 2 weeks. The starting material, unfractionated whole blood, was used for total RNA extraction. Individual cDNA molecules each carried unique molecular identifiers attached by the library. In the original processing: Between 23,224 and 690,600 TCRs appeared in each sample, and the median stood at around 92,000. MiXCR, applied by TCRdb to the RACE reads, yields one record per CDR3 protein. These V and J calls are TCRdb output, not the study's own analysis. Among tens of thousands of distinct CDR3 sequences listed, approximately 9% were seen once.

The sequence came from a female donor in good health. Some clones in this sample may be carry-over from other donors' samples. The sample was whole blood. This sequence joins TRBV5-1 and TRBJ2-5; TRBD1 or TRBD2 may be the D gene (5 bases each). Here the CDR3 DNA reads TGCGCCAGCAGCTGGGACGTAGAAAAGACCCAGTACTTC. It translates to CASSWDVEKTQYF.